This TCR beta chain was recovered during a study of regulatory T cells in long-lasting Graves disease. The CDR3 extends over 12 amino acids. The V and J ends lost 8 bases and 6 bases respectively, with 10 bases between them. Germline V gives CDR1 SGHVS, CDR2 FQNEAQ. Through Arm-PCR of CDR3 regions and iRepertoire HTBI primers, TCR beta libraries were built. From the multiplex PCR reads, TCRdb called clonotypes with MiXCR, one entry per CDR3 protein. Of about 530,000 distinct CDR3 sequences detected, 15% to 20% appear once; the ten largest clones hold approximately 25%. The time point here: newly diagnosed GD, antithyroid drugs for less than 3 months. Following extraction of RNA from PBMCs, that RNA was used to make the TCR library. A volume of 7 to 9.5 milliliters of peripheral blood was collected in EDTA tubes. These same records also appear under a second study, on T cells in Graves' hyperthyroidism and ophthalmopathy. From that report: Patients aged 18 to 65 had newly diagnosed hyperthyroidism lasting under 2 months. Patients were excluded because of uncontrolled infection, other autoimmune disease, pregnancy or lactation. Clonotypes that were expanded in thyroid above 0.001 mostly appeared in blood too.

V and J are TRBV7-8 and TRBJ2-2; no firm D call. The TCR originated in a woman aged 40-65 years with Graves disease. Sequencing was performed on peripheral blood mononuclear cells (PBMCs), taken at new diagnosis, from a patient treated with antithyroid drugs. The CDR3 region has the DNA TGTGCCAGCCACTGGGATCCCGGGGAGCTGTTTTTT. Translated, it gives CASHWDPGELFF. The entire variable domain, with the rest obtained from reference TRBV7-8 and TRBJ2-2, is as follows: GAGVSQSPRYKVAKRGQDVALRCDPISGHVSLFWYQQALGQGPEFLTYFQNEAQLDKSGLPSDRFFAERPEGSVSTLKIQRTQQEDSAVYLCASHWDPGELFFGEGSRLTVL.